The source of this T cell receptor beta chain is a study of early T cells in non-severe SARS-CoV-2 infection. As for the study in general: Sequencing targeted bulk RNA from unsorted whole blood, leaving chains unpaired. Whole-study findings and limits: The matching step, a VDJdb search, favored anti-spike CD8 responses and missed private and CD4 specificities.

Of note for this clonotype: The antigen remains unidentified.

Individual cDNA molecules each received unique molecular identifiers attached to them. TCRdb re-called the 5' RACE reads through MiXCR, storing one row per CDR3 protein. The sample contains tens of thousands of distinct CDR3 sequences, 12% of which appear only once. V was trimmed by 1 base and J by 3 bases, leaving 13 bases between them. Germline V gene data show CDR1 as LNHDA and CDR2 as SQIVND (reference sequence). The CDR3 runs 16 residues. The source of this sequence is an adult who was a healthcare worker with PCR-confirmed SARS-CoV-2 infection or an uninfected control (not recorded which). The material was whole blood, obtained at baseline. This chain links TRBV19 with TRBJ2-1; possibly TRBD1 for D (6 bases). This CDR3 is CASSIAGTSSYNEQFF. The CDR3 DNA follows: TGTGCCAGTAGTATAGCTGGGACAAGTAGCTACAATGAGCAGTTCTTC.